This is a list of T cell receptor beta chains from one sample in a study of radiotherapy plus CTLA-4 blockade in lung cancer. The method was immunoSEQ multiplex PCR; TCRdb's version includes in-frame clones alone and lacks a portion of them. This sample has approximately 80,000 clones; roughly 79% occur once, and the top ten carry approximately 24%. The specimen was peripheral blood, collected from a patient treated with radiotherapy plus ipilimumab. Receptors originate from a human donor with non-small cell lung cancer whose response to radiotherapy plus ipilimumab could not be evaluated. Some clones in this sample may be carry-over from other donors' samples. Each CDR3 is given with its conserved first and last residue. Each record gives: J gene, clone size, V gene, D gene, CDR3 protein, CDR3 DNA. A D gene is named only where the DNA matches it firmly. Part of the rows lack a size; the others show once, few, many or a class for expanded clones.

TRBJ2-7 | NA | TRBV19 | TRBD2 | CASSRGGLAFYEQYF | TGTGCCAGTAGCCGCGGGGGACTAGCTTTCTACGAGCAGTACTTC
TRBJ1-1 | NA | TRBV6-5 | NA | CASRRGTEAFF | TGTGCCAGCCGGAGGGGCACTGAAGCTTTCTTT
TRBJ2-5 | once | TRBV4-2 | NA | CASSHRPGNQETQYF | TGTGCCAGCAGCCATCGGCCGGGGAATCAAGAGACCCAGTACTTC
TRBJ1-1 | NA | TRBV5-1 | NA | CASSLKSTGFGEAFF | TGCGCCAGCAGCCTAAAGTCTACAGGGTTCGGTGAAGCTTTCTTT
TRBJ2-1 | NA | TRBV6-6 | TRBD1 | CASTYRTGGINEQFF | TGTGCCAGCACCTACAGGACAGGGGGCATCAATGAGCAGTTCTTC
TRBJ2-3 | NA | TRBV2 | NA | CASRTGRFSADTQYF | TGTGCCAGCAGAACTGGGAGATTCAGCGCAGATACGCAGTATTTT
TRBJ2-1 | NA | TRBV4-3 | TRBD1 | CASSVLGTEYNEQFF | TGCGCCAGCAGCGTTTTGGGGACAGAATACAATGAGCAGTTCTTC
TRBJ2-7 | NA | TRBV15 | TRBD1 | CATSRDRPGQGYEQYF | TGTGCCACCAGCAGAGATAGACCGGGACAGGGATACGAGCAGTACTTC
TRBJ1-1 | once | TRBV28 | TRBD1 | CASSLIGQGGAEAFF | TGTGCCAGCAGTTTAATAGGACAGGGGGGGGCTGAAGCTTTCTTT
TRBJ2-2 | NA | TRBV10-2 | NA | CASSDVNTGELFF | TGCGCCAGCAGTGACGTCAACACCGGGGAGCTGTTTTTT
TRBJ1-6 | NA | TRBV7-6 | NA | CASSLGTGINSPLHF | TGTGCCAGCAGCTTAGGAACAGGGATTAATTCACCCCTCCACTTT
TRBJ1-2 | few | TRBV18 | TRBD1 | CASSAPGQFYGYTF | TGTGCCAGCTCAGCTCCGGGACAGTTCTATGGCTACACCTTC
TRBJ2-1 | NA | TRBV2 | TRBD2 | CASIKVVAGGWEYNEQFF | TGTGCCAGCATTAAAGTTGTAGCGGGGGGTTGGGAGTACAATGAGCAGTTCTTC
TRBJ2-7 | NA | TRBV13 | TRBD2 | CASSRREAYEQYF | TGTGCCAGCAGCCGCCGGGAGGCTTACGAGCAGTACTTC
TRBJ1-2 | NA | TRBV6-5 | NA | CASSYQGNYGYTF | TGTGCCAGCAGTTACCAGGGGAACTATGGCTACACCTTC
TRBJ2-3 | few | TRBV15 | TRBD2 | CATSREPWRGGEADTQYF | TGTGCCACCAGCAGAGAACCTTGGCGGGGGGGCGAGGCAGATACGCAGTATTTT
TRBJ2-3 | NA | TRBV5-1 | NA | CASSSGQSTDTQYF | TGCGCCAGCAGCAGTGGACAGAGCACAGATACGCAGTATTTT
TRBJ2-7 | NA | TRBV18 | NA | CASSPGPAYEQYF | TGTGCCAGCTCACCAGGGCCAGCCTACGAGCAGTACTTC
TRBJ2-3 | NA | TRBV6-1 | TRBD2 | CASSGTSGGMSDTQYF | TGTGCCAGCAGTGGGACTAGCGGGGGTATGTCGGATACGCAGTATTTT
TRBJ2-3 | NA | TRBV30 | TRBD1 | CAWARGQGRDTQYF | TGTGCCTGGGCGAGGGGACAGGGGAGAGATACGCAGTATTTT
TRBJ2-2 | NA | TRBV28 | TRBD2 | CASSFNPSGVNTGELFF | TGTGCCAGCAGTTTCAATCCTAGCGGGGTGAACACCGGGGAGCTGTTTTTT
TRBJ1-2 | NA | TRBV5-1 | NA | CASSLEGGYGYTF | TGCGCCAGCAGCTTGGAGGGGGGGTATGGCTACACCTTC
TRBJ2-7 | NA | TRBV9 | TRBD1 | CASSVGGQRSTEQYF | TGTGCCAGCAGCGTTGGGGGACAGCGCAGCACGGAGCAGTACTTC
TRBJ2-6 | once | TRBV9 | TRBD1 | CASSTRDRGLAGANVLTF | TGTGCCAGCAGCACCCGGGACAGGGGGCTCGCTGGGGCCAACGTCCTGACTTTC
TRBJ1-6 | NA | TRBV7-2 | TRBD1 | CASSPDRVAPLHF | TGTGCCAGCAGCCCGGACAGGGTGGCACCCCTCCACTTT
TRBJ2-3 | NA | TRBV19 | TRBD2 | CASSQTSGGGTDTQYF | TGTGCCAGTAGTCAGACTAGCGGGGGGGGCACAGATACGCAGTATTTT
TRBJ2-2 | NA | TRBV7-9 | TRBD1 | CASSLRGQVTGELFF | TGTGCCAGCAGCTTAAGGGGGCAGGTCACCGGGGAGCTGTTTTTT
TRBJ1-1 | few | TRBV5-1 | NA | CASSLETGFTEAFF | TGCGCCAGCAGCTTGGAAACAGGGTTTACTGAAGCTTTCTTT
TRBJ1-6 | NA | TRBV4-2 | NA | CASSQDARVRSSYNSPLHF | TGTGCCAGCAGCCAAGACGCACGGGTCCGTAGCTCCTATAATTCACCCCTCCACTTT
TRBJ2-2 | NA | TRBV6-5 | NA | CASSYLEAPDVGELFF | TGTGCCAGCAGTTACTTGGAGGCCCCTGATGTTGGGGAGCTGTTTTTT